These 5 T cell receptor beta chains came from one sample sequenced in a study of beta chain features in type 1 diabetes. Study-level points and caveats: Type 1 diabetes patients showed a moderate but significant shortening of TCRB CDR3s in all four CD4+ subsets.

Isolated RNA was reverse transcribed in full, so expressed TCRB transcripts were sequenced. Sequencing used immunoSEQ multiplex PCR; TCRdb keeps in-frame clones, though not all of them. The sample contains about 370,000 clones, 9.6% of which appear only once. Which antigens these TCRs recognize remains unknown. The sample comprised central memory CD4+ T cells from blood. The receptors derive from a man aged 30 to 45 with type 1 diabetes.

This clone was seen a few times. V is TRBV6-1 and J is TRBJ2-5; D is unresolved. The V end lost 5 bases, the J end lost 4 bases, and 5 bases lay between the germline ends. Germline CDR1 reads MNHNS; CDR2 reads SASEGT. The CDR3 contains 11 residues. In DNA form, the CDR3 reads TGTGCCAGCAGTTCCAGAGAGACCCAGTACTTC. Translation gives CASSSRETQYF.

This chain joins TRBV4-2 and TRBJ1-4; 8 bases match TRBD1. The V gene's germline CDR1 is LGHNA and CDR2 YNFKEQ. V gave up 6 bases and J gave up 8 bases; unmatched junction bases: 2. The CDR3 length is 12 residues. The CDR3, as DNA: TGTGCCAGCAGGCAGGGGGCGGAAAAACTGTTTTTT. It codes for CASRQGAEKLFF.

The chain has TRBV5-6 and TRBJ2-5; TRBD1 aligns across 7 bases. Trimming at V came to 2 bases and at J to 1 base, leaving 8 bases not matched to a gene. Germline V lookup: CDR1 SGHDT, CDR2 YYEEEE. This CDR3 has 16 residues. DNA of the CDR3: TGTGCCAGCAGCTTCGGCCTGACAGGGCCCCAAGAGACCCAGTACTTC. Translating gives CASSFGLTGPQETQYF.

This clone was seen more than once but under ten times. The genes are TRBV7-3 and TRBJ2-3; TRBD1 aligns across 7 bases. Germline V gene sequence: CDR1 SGHTA, CDR2 FQGTGA. This CDR3 is built from 15 residues. V was pared by 5 bases and J by 1 base, with 6 bases of the junction left unmatched. In nucleotides, the CDR3 is TGTGCCAGCAGCCTCTCCGGGACAGGCACAGATACGCAGTATTTT. Amino acids: CASSLSGTGTDTQYF.

This clone showed up many times. The chain is built from TRBV28 and TRBJ1-5; no clear D gene. Trimming removed 6 bases at V and 3 bases at J, with 12 bases between. CDR1 is MDHEN, CDR2 SYDVKM, per germline. The CDR3 runs 14 residues. The CDR3 sequence is CASSYRTVNQPQHF. In nucleotides, the CDR3 is TGTGCCAGCAGCTATAGGACGGTCAATCAGCCCCAGCATTTT.